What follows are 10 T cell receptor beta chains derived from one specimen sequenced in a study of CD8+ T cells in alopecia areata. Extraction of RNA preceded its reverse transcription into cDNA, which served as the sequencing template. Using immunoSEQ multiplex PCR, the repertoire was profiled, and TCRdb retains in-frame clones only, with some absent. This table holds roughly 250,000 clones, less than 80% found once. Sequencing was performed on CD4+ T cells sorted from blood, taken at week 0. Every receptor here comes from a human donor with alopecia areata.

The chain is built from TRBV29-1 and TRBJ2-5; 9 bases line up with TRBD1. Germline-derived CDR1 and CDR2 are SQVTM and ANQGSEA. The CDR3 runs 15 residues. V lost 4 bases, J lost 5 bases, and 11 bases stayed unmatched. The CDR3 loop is CSVGDRGALRETQYF. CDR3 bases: TGCAGCGTTGGCGACAGGGGGGCTCTTCGGGAGACCCAGTACTTC.

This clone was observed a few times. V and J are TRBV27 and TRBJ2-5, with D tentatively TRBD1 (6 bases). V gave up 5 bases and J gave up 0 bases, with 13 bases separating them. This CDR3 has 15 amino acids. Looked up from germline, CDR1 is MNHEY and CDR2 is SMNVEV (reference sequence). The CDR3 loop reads CASSPKQGYQETQYF. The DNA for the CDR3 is TGTGCCAGCAGTCCCAAACAGGGATACCAAGAGACCCAGTACTTC.

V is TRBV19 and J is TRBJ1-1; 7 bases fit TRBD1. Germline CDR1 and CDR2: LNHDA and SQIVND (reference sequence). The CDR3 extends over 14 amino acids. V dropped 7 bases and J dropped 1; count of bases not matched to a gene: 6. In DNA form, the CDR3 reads TGTGCCAGTAAGACAGGGCGCACGAACACTGAAGCTTTCTTT. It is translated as CASKTGRTNTEAFF.

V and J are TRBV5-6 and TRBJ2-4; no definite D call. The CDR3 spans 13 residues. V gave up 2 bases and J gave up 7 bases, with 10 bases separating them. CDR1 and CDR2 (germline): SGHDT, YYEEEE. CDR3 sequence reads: CASSFLDANIQYF. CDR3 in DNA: TGTGCCAGCAGCTTTCTCGATGCGAACATTCAGTACTTC. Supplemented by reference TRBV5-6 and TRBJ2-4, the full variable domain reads DAGVTQSPTHLIKTRGQQVTLRCSPKSGHDTVSWYQQALGQGPQFIFQYYEEEERQRGNFPDRFSGHQFPNYSSELNVNALLLGDSALYLCASSFLDANIQYFGAGTRLSVL.

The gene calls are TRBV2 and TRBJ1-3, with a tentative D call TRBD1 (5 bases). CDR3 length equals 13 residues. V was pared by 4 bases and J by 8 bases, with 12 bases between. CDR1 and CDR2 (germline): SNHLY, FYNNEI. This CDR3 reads CASSVGPWDTIYF. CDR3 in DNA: TGTGCCAGCAGTGTGGGGCCGTGGGACACCATATATTTT.

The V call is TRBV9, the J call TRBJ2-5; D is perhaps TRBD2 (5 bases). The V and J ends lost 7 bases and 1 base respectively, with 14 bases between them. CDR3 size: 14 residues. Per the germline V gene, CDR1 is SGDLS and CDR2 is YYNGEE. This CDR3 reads CASGRGQLQETQYF. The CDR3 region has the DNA TGTGCCAGCGGGCGCGGGCAGCTCCAAGAGACCCAGTACTTC.

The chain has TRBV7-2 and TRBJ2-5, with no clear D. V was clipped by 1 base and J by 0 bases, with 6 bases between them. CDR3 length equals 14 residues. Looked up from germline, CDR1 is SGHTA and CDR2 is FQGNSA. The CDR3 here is CASSLGGNQETQYF. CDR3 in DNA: TGTGCCAGCAGCTTAGGCGGCAACCAAGAGACCCAGTACTTC.

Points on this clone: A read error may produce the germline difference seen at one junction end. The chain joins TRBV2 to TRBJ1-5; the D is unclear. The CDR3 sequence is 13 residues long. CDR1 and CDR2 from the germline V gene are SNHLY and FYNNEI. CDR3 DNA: TGTGCCAGCAGTCCACAGAGCAGTCAGCCCCAGCATTTT. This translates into CASSPQSSQPQHF.

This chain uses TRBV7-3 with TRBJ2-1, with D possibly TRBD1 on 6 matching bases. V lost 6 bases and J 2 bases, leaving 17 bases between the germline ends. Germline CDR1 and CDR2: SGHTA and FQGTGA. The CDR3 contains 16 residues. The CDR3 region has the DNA TGTGCCAGCAGTATAGCCGGGACAAGGCCCTACAATGAGCAGTTCTTC. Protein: CASSIAGTRPYNEQFF. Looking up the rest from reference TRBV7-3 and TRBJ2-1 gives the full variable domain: GAGVSQTPSNKVTEKGKYVELRCDPISGHTALYWYRQSLGQGPEFLIYFQGTGAADDSGLPNDRFFAVRPEGSVSTLKIQRTERGDSAVYLCASSIAGTRPYNEQFFGPGTRLTVL.

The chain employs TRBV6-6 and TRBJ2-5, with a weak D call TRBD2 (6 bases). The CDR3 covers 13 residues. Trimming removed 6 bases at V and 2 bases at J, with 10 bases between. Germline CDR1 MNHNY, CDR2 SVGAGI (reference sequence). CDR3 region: CASSGGAQETQYF. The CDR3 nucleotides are TGTGCCAGCAGCGGCGGGGCACAAGAGACCCAGTACTTC.